These 10 T cell receptor beta chains came from one sample sequenced in a study of regulatory T cells in long-lasting Graves disease. HTBI primers from iRepertoire and Arm-PCR of CDR3 regions yielded the TCR beta libraries. One entry per CDR3 protein results from TCRdb running MiXCR on the multiplex PCR reads. There are hundreds of thousands of distinct CDR3 sequences in the sample; 15% to 20% occur only once, and 15% to 20% lies in the top ten. The time point denotes: newly diagnosed GD, antithyroid drugs for less than 3 months. PBMC-derived RNA was used for the TCR library. The same sample was also used in a study of T cells in Graves' hyperthyroidism and ophthalmopathy.

This sample comprised peripheral blood mononuclear cells (PBMCs), obtained at new diagnosis, from a patient treated with antithyroid drugs. The receptors were sampled from a woman aged 25 to 39 with Graves disease.

This clonotype was counted a few times. The chain is built from TRBV5-1 and TRBJ2-5; D may be TRBD1 (6 bases). Germline V gives CDR1 SGHRS, CDR2 YFSETQ. CDR3 length: 12 amino acids. V was trimmed by 5 bases and J by 5 bases, leaving 10 bases between them. CDR3 region: CASRGTHETQYF. The CDR3 region has the DNA TGCGCCAGCAGAGGGACACACGAGACCCAGTACTTC.

The chain combines TRBV6-2 or TRBV6-3 with TRBJ1-1; D may be TRBD1 (6 bases). Trimming cost V 5 bases and J 0 bases, with 16 bases left between them. CDR3 length: 16 amino acids. Germline V gives CDR1 MNHEY, CDR2 SVGEGT. CDR3 sequence reads: CASSQWGQGMNTEAFF. The CDR3 bases are TGTGCCAGCAGTCAGTGGGGGCAGGGCATGAACACTGAAGCTTTCTTT.

This clonotype was counted ten times or more. The chain combines TRBV2 with TRBJ2-5, with unresolved D. CDR1 and CDR2 from the germline V gene are SNHLY and FYNNEI. This CDR3 is built from 13 residues. The V gene lost 5 bases and the J gene lost 0 bases, with 7 bases spanning the gap. CDR3 DNA sequence: TGTGCCAGCAGTCCTGACAACCAAGAGACCCAGTACTTC. It is translated as CASSPDNQETQYF.

This clonotype was found a few times. V is TRBV27 and J is TRBJ2-4, with D maybe TRBD1 (5 bases). Trimming removed 5 bases at V and 0 bases at J, with 17 bases between. Germline CDR1 MNHEY, CDR2 SMNVEV (reference sequence). The CDR3 runs 17 residues. The CDR3 DNA reads as TGTGCCAGCAGTCAGAGTGGACAATATGGAGCCAAAAACATTCAGTACTTC. Its protein is CASSQSGQYGAKNIQYF.

This chain connects TRBV20-1 to TRBJ2-7; 11 bases fit TRBD2. V was clipped by 4 bases and J by 7 bases; unmatched bases: 12. This CDR3 has 15 residues. Germline loops: CDR1 DFQATT, CDR2 SNEGSKA (reference sequence). The CDR3 bases are TGCAGTGCTACAGAGGTTACTAGCGGGAGAAAGGAGCAGTACTTC. It yields the protein CSATEVTSGRKEQYF.

The chain is built from TRBV28 and TRBJ2-5, with 11 nucleotides matching TRBD1. From germline, CDR1 is MDHEN and CDR2 SYDVKM. V lost 4 bases to trimming and J lost 7 bases; unmatched junction nucleotides: 8. The CDR3 runs 15 residues. Written as DNA, the CDR3 is TGTGCCAGCAGTTCTCTTAGGGACAGGGGGAGGACCCAGTACTTC. Its protein is CASSSLRDRGRTQYF.

In this sample, this clonotype turned up many times. The genes are TRBV29-1 and TRBJ1-1; 7 bases line up with TRBD1. V lost 5 bases and J lost 1; bases outside the gene matches: 4. Germline CDR1 SQVTM, CDR2 ANQGSEA. The CDR3 is 13 amino acids. CDR3 nucleotide sequence: TGCAGCGTTAACCGGGACAGGAACACTGAAGCTTTCTTT. It codes for CSVNRDRNTEAFF.

This clonotype has just a few counts. The V and J genes are TRBV4-1 and TRBJ1-6; TRBD1 matches at 8 bases. The trim removed 4 bases at V and 7 bases at J, leaving 9 bases unmatched. Germline CDR1 and CDR2: MGHRA and YSYEKL. CDR3 length equals 16 residues. In nucleotides, the CDR3 is TGCGCCAGCAGCCCGATCCCGGGACAGGCCAATTCACCCCTCCACTTT. Amino acid sequence: CASSPIPGQANSPLHF.

This clonotype came up a few times. The CDR3 is CASSLVMNNEQFF. CDR3 nucleotide sequence: TGCGCCAGCAGCTTGGTAATGAACAATGAGCAGTTCTTC. The rearrangement joins TRBV5-1 to TRBJ2-1, with D uncertain. Trimming cost V 0 bases and J 5 bases, with 6 bases left between them. From germline, CDR1 is SGHRS and CDR2 YFSETQ. The CDR3 covers 13 residues.

This clonotype has just a few counts. This chain uses TRBV20-1 with TRBJ2-3; 7 bases map to TRBD2. CDR1 DFQATT and CDR2 SNEGSKA come from the germline V gene (reference sequence). V dropped 4 bases and J dropped 2; count of bases not matched to a gene: 12. The CDR3 runs to 16 residues. Here the CDR3 DNA reads TGCAGTGCTATAATAAGGAGCGGGACCCTCACAGATACGCAGTATTTT. Translated, it gives CSAIIRSGTLTDTQYF.